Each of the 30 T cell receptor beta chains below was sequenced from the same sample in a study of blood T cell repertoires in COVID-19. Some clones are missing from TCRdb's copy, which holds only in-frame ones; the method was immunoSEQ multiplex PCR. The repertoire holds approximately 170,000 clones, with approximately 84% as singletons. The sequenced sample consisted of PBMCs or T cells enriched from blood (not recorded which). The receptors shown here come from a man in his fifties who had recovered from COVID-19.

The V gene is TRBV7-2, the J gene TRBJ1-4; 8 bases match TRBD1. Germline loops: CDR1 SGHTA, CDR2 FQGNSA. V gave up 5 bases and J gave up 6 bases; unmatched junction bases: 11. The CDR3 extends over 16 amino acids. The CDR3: CASSQRPGQADEKLFF. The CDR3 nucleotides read TGTGCCAGCAGCCAACGGCCGGGACAGGCGGATGAAAAACTGTTTTTT.

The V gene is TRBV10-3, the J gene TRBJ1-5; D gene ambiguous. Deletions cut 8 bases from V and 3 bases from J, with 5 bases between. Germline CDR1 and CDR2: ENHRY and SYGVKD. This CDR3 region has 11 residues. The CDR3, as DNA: TGTGCCATCGGGCCCAATCAGCCCCAGCATTTT. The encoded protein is CAIGPNQPQHF.

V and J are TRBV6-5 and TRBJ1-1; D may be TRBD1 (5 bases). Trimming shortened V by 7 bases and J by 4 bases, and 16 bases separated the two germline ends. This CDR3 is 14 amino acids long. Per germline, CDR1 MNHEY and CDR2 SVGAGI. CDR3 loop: CASTLGGLSTEAFF. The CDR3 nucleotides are TGTGCCAGCACCCTCGGGGGTTTGAGCACTGAAGCTTTCTTT.

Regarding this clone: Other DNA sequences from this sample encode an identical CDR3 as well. The CDR3 DNA reads TGTGCCAGCTCACCCGACAGGGGGTCATACGAGCAGTACTTC. It yields the protein CASSPDRGSYEQYF. The chain joins TRBV18 to TRBJ2-7, with 9 bases that match TRBD1. The CDR3 sequence is 14 residues long. V lost 3 bases to trimming and J lost 4 bases; unmatched junction nucleotides: 4. Germline CDR1 KGHSH, CDR2 LQKENI.

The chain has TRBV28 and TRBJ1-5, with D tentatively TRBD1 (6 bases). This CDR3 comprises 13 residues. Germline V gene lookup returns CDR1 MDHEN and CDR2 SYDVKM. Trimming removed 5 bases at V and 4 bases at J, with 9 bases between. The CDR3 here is CASSTDRNQPQHF. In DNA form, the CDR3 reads TGTGCCAGCAGTACGGACAGAAATCAGCCCCAGCATTTT.

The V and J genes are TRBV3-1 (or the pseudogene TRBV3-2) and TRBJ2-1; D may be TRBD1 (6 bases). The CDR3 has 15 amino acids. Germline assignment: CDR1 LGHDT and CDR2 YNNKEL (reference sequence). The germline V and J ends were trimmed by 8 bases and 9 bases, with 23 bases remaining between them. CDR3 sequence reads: CASGAWDIGFTEQFF. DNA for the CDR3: TGTGCCAGCGGGGCATGGGACATTGGTTTTACTGAGCAGTTCTTC.

Written as DNA, the CDR3 is TGTGCCAGCATGACAGGGGTTGGCAATCAGCCCCAGCATTTT. It codes for CASMTGVGNQPQHF. The chain has TRBV5-5 and TRBJ1-5, with TRBD1 matching 8 bases. Losses at the gene ends were 6 bases for V and 2 bases for J; bases not matched to a gene: 4. The CDR3 totals 14 residues. The germline gives CDR1 SGHKS, CDR2 YYEKEE (reference sequence).

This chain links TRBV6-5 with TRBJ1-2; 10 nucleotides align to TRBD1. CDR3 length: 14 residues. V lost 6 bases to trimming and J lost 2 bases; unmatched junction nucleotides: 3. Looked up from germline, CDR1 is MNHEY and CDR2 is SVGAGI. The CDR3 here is CASRRGQGNYGYTF. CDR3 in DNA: TGTGCCAGCAGAAGGGGACAGGGGAACTATGGCTACACCTTC.

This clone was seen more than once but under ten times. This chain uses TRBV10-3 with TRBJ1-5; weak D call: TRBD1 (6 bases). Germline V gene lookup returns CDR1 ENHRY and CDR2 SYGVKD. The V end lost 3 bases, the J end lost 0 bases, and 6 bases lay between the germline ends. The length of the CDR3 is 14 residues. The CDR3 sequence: CAISEQGSNQPQHF. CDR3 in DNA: TGTGCCATCAGTGAACAGGGTAGCAATCAGCCCCAGCATTTT.

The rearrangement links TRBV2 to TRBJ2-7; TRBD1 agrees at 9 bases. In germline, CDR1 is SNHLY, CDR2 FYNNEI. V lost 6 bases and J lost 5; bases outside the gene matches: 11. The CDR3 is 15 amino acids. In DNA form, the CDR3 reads TGTGCCAGCAGCCCGCAAGGGGACAGGGTCCACGAGCAGTACTTC. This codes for CASSPQGDRVHEQYF.

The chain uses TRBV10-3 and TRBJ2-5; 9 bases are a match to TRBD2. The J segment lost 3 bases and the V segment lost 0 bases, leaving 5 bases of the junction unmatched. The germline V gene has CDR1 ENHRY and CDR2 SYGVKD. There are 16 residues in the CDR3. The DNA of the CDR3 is TGTGCCATCAGTGAGTCCGGGCGGGGGGGCGAAGAGACCCAGTACTTC. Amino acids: CAISESGRGGEETQYF.

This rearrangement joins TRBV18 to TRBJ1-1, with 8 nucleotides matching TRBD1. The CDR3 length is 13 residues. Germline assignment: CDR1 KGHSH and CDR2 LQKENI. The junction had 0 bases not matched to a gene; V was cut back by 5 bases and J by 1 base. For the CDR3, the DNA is TGTGCCAGCTCAGACAGGGGGAACACTGAAGCTTTCTTT. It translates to CASSDRGNTEAFF. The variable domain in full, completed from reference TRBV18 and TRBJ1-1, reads NAGVMQNPRHLVRRRGQEARLRCSPMKGHSHVYWYRQLPEEGLKFMVYLQKENIIDESGMPKERFSAEFPKEGPSILRIQQVVRGDSAAYFCASSDRGNTEAFFGQGTRLTVV.

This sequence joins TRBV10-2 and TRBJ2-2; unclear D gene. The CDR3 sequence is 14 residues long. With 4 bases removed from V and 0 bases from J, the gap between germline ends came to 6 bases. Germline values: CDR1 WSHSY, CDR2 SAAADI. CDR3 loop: CASSVTPNTGELFF. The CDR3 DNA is TGCGCCAGCAGTGTAACACCGAACACCGGGGAGCTGTTTTTT.

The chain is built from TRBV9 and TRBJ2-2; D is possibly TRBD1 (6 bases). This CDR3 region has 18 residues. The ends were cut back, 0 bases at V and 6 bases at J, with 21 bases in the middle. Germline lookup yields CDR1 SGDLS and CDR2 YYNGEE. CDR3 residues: CASSVGVGGRGFAGELFF. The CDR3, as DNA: TGTGCCAGCAGCGTAGGGGTCGGCGGCAGGGGATTCGCCGGGGAGCTGTTTTTT. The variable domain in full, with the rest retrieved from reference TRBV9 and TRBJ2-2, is DSGVTQTPKHLITATGQRVTLRCSPRSGDLSVYWYQQSLDQGLQFLIQYYNGEERAKGNILERFSAQQFPDLHSELNLSSLELGDSALYFCASSVGVGGRGFAGELFFGEGSRLTVL.

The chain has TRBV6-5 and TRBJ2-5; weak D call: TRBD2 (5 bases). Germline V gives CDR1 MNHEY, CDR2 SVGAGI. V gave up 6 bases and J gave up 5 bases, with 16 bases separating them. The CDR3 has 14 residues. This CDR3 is CASRPPGLGETQYF. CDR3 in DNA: TGTGCCAGCAGACCCCCGGGGTTGGGGGAGACCCAGTACTTC.

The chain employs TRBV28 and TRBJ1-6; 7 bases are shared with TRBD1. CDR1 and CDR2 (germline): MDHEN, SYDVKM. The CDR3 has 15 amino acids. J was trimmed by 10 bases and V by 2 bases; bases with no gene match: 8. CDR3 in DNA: TGTGCCAGCAGTTTAGATACAGGGGCAGGATCACCCCTCCACTTT. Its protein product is CASSLDTGAGSPLHF. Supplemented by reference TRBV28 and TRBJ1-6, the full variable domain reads DVKVTQSSRYLVKRTGEKVFLECVQDMDHENMFWYRQDPGLGLRLIYFSYDVKMKEKGDIPEGYSVSREKKERFSLILESASTNQTSMYLCASSLDTGAGSPLHFGNGTRLTVT.

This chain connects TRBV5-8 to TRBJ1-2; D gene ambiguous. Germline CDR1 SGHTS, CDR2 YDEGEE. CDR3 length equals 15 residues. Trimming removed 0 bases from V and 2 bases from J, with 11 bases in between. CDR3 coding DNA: TGTGCCAGCAGCTTGGAACACCCCACCAACTATGGCTACACCTTC. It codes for CASSLEHPTNYGYTF.

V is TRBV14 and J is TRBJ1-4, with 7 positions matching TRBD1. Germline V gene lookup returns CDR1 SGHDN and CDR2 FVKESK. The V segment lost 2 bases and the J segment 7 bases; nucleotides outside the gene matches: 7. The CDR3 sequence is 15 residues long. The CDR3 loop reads CASSQLTGPAEKLFF. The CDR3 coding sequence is TGTGCCAGCAGCCAACTGACAGGGCCAGCTGAAAAACTGTTTTTT.

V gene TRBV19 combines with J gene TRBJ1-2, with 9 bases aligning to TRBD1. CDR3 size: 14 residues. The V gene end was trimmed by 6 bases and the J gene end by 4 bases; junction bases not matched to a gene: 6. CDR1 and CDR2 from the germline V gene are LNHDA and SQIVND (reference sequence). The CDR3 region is CASRATGGPYGYTF. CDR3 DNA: TGTGCCAGTAGGGCGACAGGGGGGCCCTATGGCTACACCTTC.

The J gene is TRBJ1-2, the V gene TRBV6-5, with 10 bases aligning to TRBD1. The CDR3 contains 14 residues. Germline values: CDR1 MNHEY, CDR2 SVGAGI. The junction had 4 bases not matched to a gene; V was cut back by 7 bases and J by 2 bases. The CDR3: CASTKGQGNYGYTF. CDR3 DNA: TGTGCCAGCACTAAGGGACAGGGGAACTATGGCTACACCTTC.

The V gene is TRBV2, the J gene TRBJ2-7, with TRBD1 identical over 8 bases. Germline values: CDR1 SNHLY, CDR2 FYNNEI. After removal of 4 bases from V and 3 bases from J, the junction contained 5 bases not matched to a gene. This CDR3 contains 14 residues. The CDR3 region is CASSARDRYYEQYF. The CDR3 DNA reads TGTGCCAGCAGTGCCCGGGACAGGTACTACGAGCAGTACTTC.

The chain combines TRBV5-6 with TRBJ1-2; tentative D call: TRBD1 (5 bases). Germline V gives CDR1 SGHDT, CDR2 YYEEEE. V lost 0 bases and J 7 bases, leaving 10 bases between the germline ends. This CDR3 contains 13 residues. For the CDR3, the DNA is TGTGCCAGCAGCTTGGCCCAGGGATCTGGCTACACCTTC. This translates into CASSLAQGSGYTF.

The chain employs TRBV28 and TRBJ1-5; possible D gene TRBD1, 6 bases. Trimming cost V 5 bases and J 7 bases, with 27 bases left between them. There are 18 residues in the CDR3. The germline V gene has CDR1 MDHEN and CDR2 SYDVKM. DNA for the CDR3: TGTGCCAGCAGTCTCTGGTCCAGGATCCACAGGGCCGGGCAGCCCCAGCATTTT. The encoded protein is CASSLWSRIHRAGQPQHF.

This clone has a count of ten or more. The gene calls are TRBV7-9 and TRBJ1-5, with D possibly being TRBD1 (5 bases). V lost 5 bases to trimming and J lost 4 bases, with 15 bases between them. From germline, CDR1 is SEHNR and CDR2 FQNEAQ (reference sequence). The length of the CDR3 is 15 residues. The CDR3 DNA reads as TGTGCCAGCAGCCCGGACGGTGGGGCGAATCAGCCCCAGCATTTT. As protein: CASSPDGGANQPQHF.

Here the CDR3 reads CARSFGHEQYF. The CDR3 DNA sequence: TGTGCCAGAAGCTTTGGGCACGAGCAGTACTTC. The chain recombines TRBV5-3 with TRBJ2-7; no reliable D call. TRBV5-3 has ORF status, its function being uncertain. Trimming took off 2 bases at V and 5 bases at J, with 5 bases between the two ends. The CDR3 consists of 11 residues.

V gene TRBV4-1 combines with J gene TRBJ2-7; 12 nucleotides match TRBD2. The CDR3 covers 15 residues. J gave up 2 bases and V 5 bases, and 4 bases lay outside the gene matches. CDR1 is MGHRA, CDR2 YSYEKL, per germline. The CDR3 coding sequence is TGCGCCAGCAGCGCTAGCGGGGGGGCTACCTACGAGCAGTACTTC. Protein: CASSASGGATYEQYF.

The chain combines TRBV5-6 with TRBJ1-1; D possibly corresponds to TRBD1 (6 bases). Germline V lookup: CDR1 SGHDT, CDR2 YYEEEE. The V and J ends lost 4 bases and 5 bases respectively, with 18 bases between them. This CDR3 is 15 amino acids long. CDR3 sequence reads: CASSLRQVRGTEAFF. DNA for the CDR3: TGTGCCAGCAGCCTCCGACAGGTCCGTGGGACTGAAGCTTTCTTT.

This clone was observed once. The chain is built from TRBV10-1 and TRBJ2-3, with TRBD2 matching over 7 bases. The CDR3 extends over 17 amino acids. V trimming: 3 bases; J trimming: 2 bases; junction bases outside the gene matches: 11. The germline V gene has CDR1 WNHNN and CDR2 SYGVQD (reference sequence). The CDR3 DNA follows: TGCGCCAGCAGTGACCCAGAGTCGGGGGGAATCACAGATACGCAGTATTTT. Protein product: CASSDPESGGITDTQYF.

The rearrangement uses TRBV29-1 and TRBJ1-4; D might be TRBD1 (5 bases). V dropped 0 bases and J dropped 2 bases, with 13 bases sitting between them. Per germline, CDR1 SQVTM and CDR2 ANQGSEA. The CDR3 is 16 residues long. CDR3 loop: CSVEDRGTHTNEKLFF. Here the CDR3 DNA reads TGCAGCGTTGAAGATCGGGGGACGCATACTAATGAAAAACTGTTTTTT.

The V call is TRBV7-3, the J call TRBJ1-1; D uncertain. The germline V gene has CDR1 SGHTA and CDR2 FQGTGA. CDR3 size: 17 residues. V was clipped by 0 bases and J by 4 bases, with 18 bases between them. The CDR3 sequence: CASSLTPPKRDPTEAFF. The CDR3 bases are TGTGCCAGCAGCTTAACTCCCCCGAAACGGGATCCCACTGAAGCTTTCTTT.